The 15 T cell receptor beta chains presented below share a single source sample, sequenced in a study of T-cell memory formation after mild COVID-19 (dated by TCRdb to the early 2020s). Library generation was performed with 5' RACE. Sequencing relied on an Illumina NovaSeq 6000. TCRdb's own reprocessing of the public reads used fastp at Q25 and MiXCR and kept productive beta chains. Under each unique CDR3 protein, matching rows form one entry showing the most common genes and DNA. Present in this sample are about half a million distinct CDR3 sequences, about 20% of which were seen just once. The top ten clones comprise 9% to 15% of the sample. Material: PBMCs or a T cell subset sorted from them (not recorded which). Every receptor here comes from an adult woman who had mild COVID-19 (a few samples of this study predate the infection). The sample titles of this study are shuffled in the database, so cell type and time point are left out; the donor was told from shared clones.

This clonotype was observed a handful of times. This chain uses TRBV6-1 with TRBJ1-6, with D unresolved. CDR3 length equals 15 residues. The V and J ends lost 1 base and 9 bases respectively, with 13 bases between them. CDR1 and CDR2 (germline): MNHNS, SASEGT. For the CDR3, the DNA is TGTGCCAGCAGTGAAGGGGTTCGGGGTAGTTCACCCCTCCACTTT. This codes for CASSEGVRGSSPLHF.

This clonotype has more than one count but fewer than ten. V gene TRBV4-2 combines with J gene TRBJ1-1; TRBD1 agrees at 8 bases. J gave up 4 bases and V 1 base, and 5 bases lay outside the gene matches. The CDR3 is 15 residues long. Germline lookup yields CDR1 LGHNA and CDR2 YNFKEQ. The CDR3 region is CASSQVRQGATEAFF. CDR3 in DNA: TGTGCCAGCAGCCAAGTTAGGCAGGGGGCCACTGAAGCTTTCTTT.

This clonotype has just a few counts. V gene TRBV5-6 combines with J gene TRBJ2-3; TRBD2 agrees at 8 bases. Germline CDR1 is SGHDT and CDR2 is YYEEEE. The CDR3 covers 17 residues. J gave up 4 bases and V 0 bases, and 10 bases lay outside the gene matches. Here the CDR3 DNA reads TGTGCCAGCAGCTTGGGGGGGGCGGGAGGATGGGCAGATACGCAGTATTTT. Residues: CASSLGGAGGWADTQYF.

The V call is TRBV7-8, the J call TRBJ2-7; no clear D gene. This CDR3 is 15 amino acids long. The V gene lost 4 bases and the J gene lost 4 bases, with 17 bases spanning the gap. Germline V gene data show CDR1 as SGHVS and CDR2 as FQNEAQ. In DNA form, the CDR3 reads TGTGCCAGCAGCTCCAGCCCCGGCCTCACGTACGAGCAGTACTTC. It codes for CASSSSPGLTYEQYF.

In this sample, this clonotype turned up a few times. The chain couples TRBV7-9 to TRBJ2-3; D is unclear. The germline V gene encodes CDR1 SEHNR and CDR2 FQNEAQ (reference sequence). V lost 0 bases, J lost 4 bases, and 5 bases lay in between. The CDR3 loop spans 13 amino acids. CDR3 DNA sequence: TGTGCCAGCAGCTTAGCGAGGCCAGATACGCAGTATTTT. Translation: CASSLARPDTQYF.

The rearrangement joins TRBV7-9 to TRBJ2-7, with D perhaps assigned TRBD1 or TRBD2 (6 bases each). Trimming took 5 bases from V and 3 from J, leaving 17 bases between them. The germline gives CDR1 SEHNR, CDR2 FQNEAQ (reference sequence). The CDR3 totals 15 residues. CDR3 DNA: TGTGCCAGCAGCCTACATGGGGGGCAGGACTACGAGCAGTACTTC. Its translation: CASSLHGGQDYEQYF. Drawing the rest from reference TRBV7-9 and TRBJ2-7, the complete variable domain is DTGVSQNPRHKITKRGQNVTFRCDPISEHNRLYWYRQTLGQGPEFLTYFQNEAQLEKSRLLSDRFSAERPKGSFSTLEIQRTEQGDSAMYLCASSLHGGQDYEQYFGPGTRLTVT.

This clonotype came up a few times. The chain uses TRBV25-1 and TRBJ2-7, with 12 positions matching TRBD1. The V gene end was trimmed by 4 bases and the J gene end by 4 bases; junction bases not matched to a gene: 8. The CDR3 length is 16 residues. Germline V gene sequence: CDR1 MGHDK, CDR2 SYGVNS. DNA for the CDR3: TGTGCCAGCAGTGCCTACGGGGGACAGGGGGCGTACGAGCAGTACTTC. This encodes CASSAYGGQGAYEQYF.

The chain combines TRBV5-1 with TRBJ1-2; no clear D gene. With 2 bases removed from V and 8 bases from J, the gap between germline ends came to 13 bases. This CDR3 is built from 13 residues. CDR1 is SGHRS, CDR2 YFSETQ, per germline. For the CDR3, the DNA is TGCGCCAGCAGCTTTGAGCCCCGATGGGGCTACACCTTC. Its protein product is CASSFEPRWGYTF.

This clonotype has just a few counts. CDR3 sequence reads: CASSQGGLNTGELFF. CDR3 nucleotide sequence: TGCGCCAGCAGCCAGGGGGGCTTGAACACCGGGGAGCTGTTTTTT. V usage is TRBV4-3 and J usage is TRBJ2-2, with D perhaps given as TRBD1 or TRBD2 (6 bases each). This CDR3 is 15 amino acids long. The ends were cut back, 3 bases at V and 1 base at J, with 9 bases in the middle. Per germline, CDR1 LGHNA and CDR2 YSLEER.

The V and J genes are TRBV27 and TRBJ2-7, with TRBD2 matching over 8 bases. V lost 5 bases to trimming and J lost 2 bases; unmatched junction nucleotides: 11. Germline V gene lookup returns CDR1 MNHEY and CDR2 SMNVEV (reference sequence). This CDR3 contains 16 residues. This CDR3 is CASSILGTSNTYEQYF. The CDR3 DNA sequence: TGTGCCAGCAGTATCCTCGGGACTAGTAACACCTACGAGCAGTACTTC.

The genes are TRBV13 and TRBJ1-2; 7 bases are a match to TRBD1. CDR3 length: 17 amino acids. V lost 5 bases, J lost 6 bases, and 18 bases stayed unmatched. The germline gives CDR1 PRHDT, CDR2 FYEKMQ (reference sequence). The CDR3 protein is CASSIISNTGAVDGYTF. The CDR3 nucleotides read TGTGCCAGCAGCATCATTTCTAATACAGGGGCGGTGGATGGCTACACCTTC.

This clonotype appeared many times. This chain connects TRBV5-1 to TRBJ2-5; TRBD1 agrees at 9 bases. The CDR3 runs 15 residues. The trim removed 2 bases at V and 3 bases at J, leaving 5 bases unmatched. CDR1 and CDR2 (germline): SGHRS, YFSETQ. The CDR3 spells CASSFGQGREETQYF. The CDR3 coding sequence is TGCGCCAGCAGCTTCGGACAGGGGAGAGAAGAGACCCAGTACTTC.

This clonotype occurred many times. The CDR3 nucleotides are TGTGCCAGCAGTTTTAGTTATACGCAGTATTTT. Translation: CASSFSYTQYF. This chain joins TRBV12-3 or TRBV12-4 and TRBJ2-3, with D unresolved. Trimming left V 3 bases short and J 7 bases short, with 5 bases between. The length of the CDR3 is 11 residues.

The rearrangement uses TRBV5-4 and TRBJ2-2; the D gene is possibly TRBD2 (7 bases). From germline, CDR1 is SGHNT and CDR2 YYREEE (reference sequence). V lost 0 bases to trimming and J lost 5 bases, with 17 bases between them. The CDR3 totals 17 residues. The chain's CDR3 is CASSLGGGLPLTGELFF. CDR3 sequence (DNA): TGTGCCAGCAGCTTGGGAGGGGGACTACCCCTTACCGGGGAGCTGTTTTTT.

This clonotype was seen at least ten times. The V and J genes are TRBV24-1 and TRBJ2-1, with 8 bases that match TRBD1. V dropped 5 bases and J dropped 7; count of bases not matched to a gene: 9. The CDR3 is 15 amino acids. Germline CDR1 reads KGHDR; CDR2 reads SFDVKD. CDR3 nucleotides: TGTGCCACCAGTGTTAGGACAGGGTTCCGGAATGAGCAGTTCTTC. As protein: CATSVRTGFRNEQFF.